The 27 T cell receptor beta chains given below trace back to one sample, sequenced in a study of cytomegalovirus exposure and HLA in healthy donors. PCR primers comprised 60 Vbeta and 13 Jbeta primers. Profiling relied on immunoSEQ multiplex PCR, and the TCRdb table lists in-frame clones only, not all of them. The sample holds some 110,000 clones. The sample comprised PBMCs. Source of these receptors: a man in his forties in good health and CMV-seronegative.

V gene TRBV5-8 combines with J gene TRBJ2-1; 7 bases fit TRBD1. Trimming removed 4 bases from V and 6 bases from J; junction bases left unmatched: 10. The CDR3 length is 15 residues. Germline V CDR1 and CDR2: SGHTS, YDEGEE. As DNA, the CDR3 is TGTGCCAGCAGCACGGGACAGCCCCACCGCAATGAGCAGTTCTTC. Translation: CASSTGQPHRNEQFF. Supplemented by reference TRBV5-8 and TRBJ2-1, the full variable domain reads EAGVTQSPTHLIKTRGQQATLRCSPISGHTSVYWYQQALGLGLQFLLWYDEGEERNRGNFPPRFSGRQFPNYSSELNVNALELEDSALYLCASSTGQPHRNEQFFGPGTRLTVL.

The genes are TRBV5-1 and TRBJ1-4, with a tentative D call TRBD1 (5 bases). The CDR3 is made up of 14 amino acids. With 7 bases removed from V and 5 bases from J, the gap between germline ends came to 15 bases. Germline V gives CDR1 SGHRS, CDR2 YFSETQ. The CDR3 DNA sequence: TGCGCCAGCGGAACGGGAGAGGGGAATGAAAAACTGTTTTTT. Its translation is CASGTGEGNEKLFF.

The chain is built from TRBV7-2 and TRBJ1-5; a weak D match, TRBD1 (6 bases). This CDR3 is built from 15 residues. Germline V gene sequence: CDR1 SGHTA, CDR2 FQGNSA. V gave up 4 bases and J gave up 3 bases, with 13 bases separating them. As DNA, the CDR3 is TGTGCCAGCAGCTCCAGACAGGCTCCCAATCAGCCCCAGCATTTT. This encodes CASSSRQAPNQPQHF.

This chain connects TRBV5-8 to TRBJ2-1; 7 bases agree with TRBD2. The CDR3 runs 15 residues. The V and J ends lost 1 base and 4 bases, in that order; junction bases with no gene match: 5. Germline loops: CDR1 SGHTS, CDR2 YDEGEE. Here the CDR3 reads CASSLSSGIYNEQFF. The DNA of the CDR3 is TGTGCCAGCAGCTTGTCTAGCGGCATTTACAATGAGCAGTTCTTC.

The chain uses TRBV2 and TRBJ2-1, with 10 bases matching TRBD1. Unmatched junction bases numbered 7, after V lost 7 bases and J lost 7 bases. CDR1 is SNHLY and CDR2 is FYNNEI in the germline V gene. The CDR3 has 14 amino acids. As DNA, the CDR3 is TGTGCCAGCACCCGGGACAGGGGTACGAATGAGCAGTTCTTC. This encodes CASTRDRGTNEQFF.

The J gene is TRBJ2-1, the V gene TRBV28; TRBD2 agrees at 9 bases. The V gene's germline CDR1 is MDHEN and CDR2 SYDVKM. V was clipped by 1 base and J by 7 bases; unmatched bases: 2. The CDR3 extends over 14 amino acids. The CDR3 is CASSLSAGGNEQFF. CDR3 in DNA: TGTGCCAGCAGTTTATCTGCGGGAGGGAATGAGCAGTTCTTC.

J is TRBJ2-5 and V is TRBV7-6, with D possibly matching TRBD2 (5 bases). Trimming cost V 6 bases and J 5 bases, with 10 bases left between them. Germline loops: CDR1 SGHVS, CDR2 FNYEAQ. The CDR3 runs 12 residues. CDR3 sequence reads: CASSLSGETQYF. The CDR3 bases are TGTGCCAGCAGTTTAAGCGGCGAGACCCAGTACTTC.

The chain has TRBV2 and TRBJ1-1; D is perhaps TRBD1 (5 bases). The CDR3 is 19 residues long. CDR1 SNHLY and CDR2 FYNNEI come from the germline V gene. The ends were cut back, 7 bases at V and 1 base at J, with 28 bases in the middle. The CDR3 reads CASTKTGGLLIPTNTEAFF. CDR3 nucleotide sequence: TGTGCCAGCACCAAAACGGGGGGACTCCTCATTCCTACGAACACTGAAGCTTTCTTT.

The chain combines TRBV10-3 with TRBJ2-3, with D possibly matching TRBD1 (6 bases). The germline V and J ends were trimmed by 7 bases and 4 bases, with 6 bases remaining between them. CDR3 size: 11 residues. In germline, CDR1 is ENHRY, CDR2 SYGVKD. The CDR3 region has the DNA TGTGCCATCAAGGGGGCAGATACGCAGTATTTT. As protein: CAIKGADTQYF.

The chain combines TRBV11-2 with TRBJ2-7; a possible D gene is TRBD2 (5 bases). Germline V gives CDR1 SGHAT, CDR2 FQNNGV. The V and J ends lost 11 bases and 2 bases respectively, with 13 bases between them. There are 12 residues in the CDR3. The CDR3 loop reads CAGGPSTYEQYF. CDR3 nucleotide sequence: TGTGCCGGAGGTCCGAGCACCTACGAGCAGTACTTC.

The J gene is TRBJ1-4, the V gene TRBV6-5; D may be TRBD1 (5 bases). This CDR3 is built from 15 residues. Per germline, CDR1 MNHEY and CDR2 SVGAGI. Trimming left V 5 bases short and J 10 bases short, with 20 bases between. The chain's CDR3 is CASSSDRGGSGKLFF. The CDR3 DNA is TGTGCCAGCAGTAGCGACAGAGGAGGGTCGGGAAAACTGTTTTTT.

This chain joins TRBV11-2 and TRBJ2-7; 11 bases align to TRBD2. Trimming removed 0 bases from V and 4 bases from J; junction bases left unmatched: 5. CDR1 and CDR2 from the germline V gene are SGHAT and FQNNGV. The CDR3 extends over 16 amino acids. CDR3 amino acids: CASSLDPLAGGYEQYF. As DNA, the CDR3 is TGTGCCAGCAGCTTAGATCCGCTAGCGGGAGGATACGAGCAGTACTTC. Full variable domain (rest looked up from reference TRBV11-2 and TRBJ2-7): EAGVAQSPRYKIIEKRQSVAFWCNPISGHATLYWYQQILGQGPKLLIQFQNNGVVDDSQLPKDRFSAERLKGVDSTLKIQPAKLEDSAVYLCASSLDPLAGGYEQYFGPGTRLTVT.

The chain is built from TRBV10-3 and TRBJ2-7, with 7 bases aligning to TRBD2. This CDR3 spans 12 amino acids. The germline gives CDR1 ENHRY, CDR2 SYGVKD. The ends lost 4 bases at V and 12 bases at J; junction bases unmatched: 9. CDR3 coding DNA: TGTGCCATCAGTGGGCCCCTTAGCGGGTCGTACTTC. Its protein is CAISGPLSGSYF.

CDR3 amino acids: CASSLVSDSSYEQYF. The CDR3, as DNA: TGTGCCAGCAGCTTAGTATCGGACAGCTCCTACGAGCAGTACTTC. V and J are TRBV11-2 and TRBJ2-7, with TRBD1 as a possible D gene (6 bases). Germline loops: CDR1 SGHAT, CDR2 FQNNGV. CDR3 length equals 15 residues. Trimming cost V 1 base and J 0 bases, with 10 bases left between them.

V is TRBV19 and J is TRBJ2-3; TRBD2 aligns across 7 bases. Germline V lookup: CDR1 LNHDA, CDR2 SQIVND (reference sequence). V shed 7 bases, J shed 4 bases, and the junction held 11 bases outside the gene matches. The CDR3 length is 15 residues. The chain's CDR3 is CASTQLGLAADTQYF. The CDR3 nucleotides read TGTGCCAGTACTCAGTTGGGGCTAGCGGCAGATACGCAGTATTTT.

DNA for the CDR3: TGCGCCAGCAGCTTCTACACAGATACGCAGTATTTT. This codes for CASSFYTDTQYF. This chain connects TRBV5-1 to TRBJ2-3; unclear D gene. Germline CDR1 and CDR2: SGHRS and YFSETQ. With 2 bases removed from V and 2 bases from J, the gap between germline ends came to 3 bases. The CDR3 spans 12 residues.

V gene TRBV30 combines with J gene TRBJ2-7; the D gene is possibly TRBD2 (5 bases). The V end was cut by 2 bases, the J end by 0 bases, with 11 bases between. The CDR3 sequence is 14 residues long. CDR1 and CDR2 from the germline V gene are GTSNPN and SVGIG (reference sequence). Here the CDR3 DNA reads TGTGCCTGGAGTTATGGACTCTCCTCCTACGAGCAGTACTTC. Encoded protein: CAWSYGLSSYEQYF.

CDR3 in amino acids: CASSLGGTSGSGETQYF. In nucleotides, the CDR3 is TGTGCCAGCAGCTTAGGGGGGACTAGCGGGAGTGGAGAGACCCAGTACTTC. J is TRBJ2-5 and V is TRBV11-3, with 14 bases identical to TRBD2. Germline lookup yields CDR1 SGHNT and CDR2 YENEEA. This CDR3 is 17 amino acids long. The J segment lost 4 bases and the V segment lost 1 base, leaving 5 bases of the junction unmatched.

The V and J genes are TRBV30 and TRBJ2-3; possible D gene TRBD2, 6 bases. V dropped 2 bases and J dropped 0 bases, with 12 bases sitting between them. The CDR3 length is 15 residues. Germline V gene lookup returns CDR1 GTSNPN and CDR2 SVGIG (reference sequence). The CDR3 coding sequence is TGTGCCTGGAGTTGGGGGGTCCGGAGCACAGATACGCAGTATTTT. Amino acids: CAWSWGVRSTDTQYF. The variable domain in full, completed from reference TRBV30 and TRBJ2-3, reads SQTIHQWPATLVQPVGSPLSLECTVEGTSNPNLYWYRQAAGRGLQLLFYSVGIGQISSEVPQNLSASRPQDRQFILSSKKLLLSDSGFYLCAWSWGVRSTDTQYFGPGTRLTVL.

This sequence joins TRBV7-9 and TRBJ1-4, with a weak D call TRBD1 (5 bases). Germline lookup yields CDR1 SEHNR and CDR2 FQNEAQ (reference sequence). Trimming removed 1 base at V and 5 bases at J, with 17 bases between. This CDR3 has 17 amino acids. The CDR3 bases are TGTGCCAGCAGCTTAGGGGCGAAGCAGGGTTCCAATGAAAAACTGTTTTTT. Protein product: CASSLGAKQGSNEKLFF.

The chain has TRBV27 and TRBJ2-3; tentative D call: TRBD2 (5 bases). Between the trimmed V and J ends, which lost 1 base and 5 bases, there was a span of 10 bases. The CDR3 is made up of 14 amino acids. Germline V gives CDR1 MNHEY, CDR2 SMNVEV (reference sequence). CDR3 protein: CASSLFSAGDTQYF. The CDR3 coding sequence is TGTGCCAGCAGTTTATTCAGTGCGGGAGATACGCAGTATTTT.

V usage is TRBV9 and J usage is TRBJ2-3; 8 nucleotides match TRBD1. Germline V CDR1 and CDR2: SGDLS, YYNGEE. The CDR3 is 14 residues long. V trimming: 3 bases; J trimming: 4 bases; junction bases outside the gene matches: 4. The CDR3 DNA follows: TGTGCCAGCAGCGCAGGACAGGGCCCAGATACGCAGTATTTT. The encoded protein is CASSAGQGPDTQYF.

This chain connects TRBV29-1 to TRBJ1-1, with 8 bases matching TRBD1. There are 14 residues in the CDR3. The V segment lost 5 bases and the J segment 0 bases; nucleotides outside the gene matches: 5. Germline V gene sequence: CDR1 SQVTM, CDR2 ANQGSEA. The DNA for the CDR3 is TGCAGCGTTTTGACAGGGGCTTTGAACACTGAAGCTTTCTTT. It codes for CSVLTGALNTEAFF.

The rearrangement uses TRBV10-3 and TRBJ2-3, with D possibly being TRBD1 (5 bases). The CDR3 is 17 amino acids. CDR1 and CDR2 from the germline V gene are ENHRY and SYGVKD. Deletions cut 3 bases from V and 2 bases from J, with 18 bases between. CDR3 in amino acids: CAISDLLGLGPTDTQYF. CDR3 nucleotides: TGTGCCATCAGTGACCTTCTGGGGCTAGGACCCACAGATACGCAGTATTTT.

The V gene is TRBV5-1, the J gene TRBJ2-1; no definite D call. Germline values: CDR1 SGHRS, CDR2 YFSETQ. V was pared by 1 base and J by 5 bases, with 13 bases between. This CDR3 has 15 residues. CDR3 protein: CASSLLLPSHNEQFF. CDR3 bases: TGCGCCAGCAGCTTGCTCCTACCCTCGCACAATGAGCAGTTCTTC.

V is TRBV25-1 and J is TRBJ1-4, with D maybe TRBD1 (5 bases). CDR1 and CDR2 (germline): MGHDK, SYGVNS. This CDR3 comprises 15 residues. V was pared by 4 bases and J by 0 bases, with 9 bases between. The CDR3 nucleotides are TGTGCCAGCAGTGCAGTGGGGCCAACTAATGAAAAACTGTTTTTT. Translated, it gives CASSAVGPTNEKLFF.

The CDR3 region is CAISTQVGAYEQYF. The CDR3 coding sequence is TGTGCCATCAGCACCCAGGTTGGGGCGTACGAGCAGTACTTC. The chain employs TRBV10-3 and TRBJ2-7; TRBD1 is a possible D gene (5 bases). The germline V gene encodes CDR1 ENHRY and CDR2 SYGVKD. The CDR3 totals 14 residues. The V gene lost 6 bases and the J gene lost 4 bases, with 16 bases spanning the gap.